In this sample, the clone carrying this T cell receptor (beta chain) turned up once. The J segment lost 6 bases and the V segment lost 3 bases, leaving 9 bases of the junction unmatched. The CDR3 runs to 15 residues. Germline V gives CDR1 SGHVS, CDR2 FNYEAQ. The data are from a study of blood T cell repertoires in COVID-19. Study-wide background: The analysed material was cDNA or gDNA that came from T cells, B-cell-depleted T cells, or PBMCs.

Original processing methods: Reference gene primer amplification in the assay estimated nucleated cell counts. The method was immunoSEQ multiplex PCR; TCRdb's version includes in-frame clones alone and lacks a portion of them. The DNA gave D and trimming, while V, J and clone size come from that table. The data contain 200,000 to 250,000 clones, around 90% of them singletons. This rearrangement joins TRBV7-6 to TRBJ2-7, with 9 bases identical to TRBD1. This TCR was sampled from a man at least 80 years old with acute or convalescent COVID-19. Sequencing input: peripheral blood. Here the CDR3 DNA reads TGTGCCAGCAGCTTTTCCGGGACAGGGACCTCCGAGCAGTACTTC. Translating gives CASSFSGTGTSEQYF.